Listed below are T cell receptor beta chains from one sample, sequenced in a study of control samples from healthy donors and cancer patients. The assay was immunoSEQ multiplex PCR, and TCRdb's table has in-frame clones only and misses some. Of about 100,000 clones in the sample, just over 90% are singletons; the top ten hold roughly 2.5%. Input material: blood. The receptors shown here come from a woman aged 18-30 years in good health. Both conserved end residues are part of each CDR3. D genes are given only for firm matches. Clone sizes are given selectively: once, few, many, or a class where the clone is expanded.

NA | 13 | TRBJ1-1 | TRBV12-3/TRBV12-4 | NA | TGTGCCACCTCCCTTGGGGGAGGCGCTGAAGCTTTCTTT | CATSLGGGAEAFF
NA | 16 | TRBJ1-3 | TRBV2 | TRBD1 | TGTGCCAGCAAGCCGACCGGGACAGGGGTTGGAAACACCATATATTTT | CASKPTGTGVGNTIYF
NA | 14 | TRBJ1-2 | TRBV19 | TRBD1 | TGTGCCAGTAGTTTTCAGGGGGCGCAGAATGGCTACACCTTC | CASSFQGAQNGYTF
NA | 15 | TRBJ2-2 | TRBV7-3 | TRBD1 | TGTGCCAGCAGCTCATCTGGGACAGTTACCGGGGAGCTGTTTTTT | CASSSSGTVTGELFF
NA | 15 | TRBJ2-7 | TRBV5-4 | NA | TGTGCCAGCAGCCAGACCCAAGGCTTCATTTACGAGCAGTACTTC | CASSQTQGFIYEQYF
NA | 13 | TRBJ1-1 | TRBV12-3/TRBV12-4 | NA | TGTGCCAGCAGTTTTGGGAGGTACACTGAAGCTTTCTTT | CASSFGRYTEAFF
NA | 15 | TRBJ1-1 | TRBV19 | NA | TGTGCCAGTAGTATAGATCGGACTGTGAACACTGAAGCTTTCTTT | CASSIDRTVNTEAFF
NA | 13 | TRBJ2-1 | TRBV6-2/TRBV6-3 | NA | TGTGCCAGCAGCTTTGAGAGCGAGGATGAGCAGTTCTTC | CASSFESEDEQFF
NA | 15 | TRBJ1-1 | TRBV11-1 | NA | TGTGCCAGCAGCCCTCGGGGGACAATGAACACTGAAGCTTTCTTT | CASSPRGTMNTEAFF
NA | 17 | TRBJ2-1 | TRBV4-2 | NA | TGTGCCAGCAGCAAGATAGAAGGGCTAGCGTCCTACAATGAGCAGTTCTTC | CASSKIEGLASYNEQFF
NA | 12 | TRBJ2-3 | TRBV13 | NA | TGTGCCAGCAGCTCTACCCTGGATACGCAGTATTTT | CASSSTLDTQYF
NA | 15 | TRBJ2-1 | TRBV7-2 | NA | TGTGCCAGCAGCTTAGTCGGGAGACCGAACAATGAGCAGTTCTTC | CASSLVGRPNNEQFF
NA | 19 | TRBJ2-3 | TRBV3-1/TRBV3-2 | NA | TGTGCCAGCAGCCAAGGGTATACGAAAAGGGGTAGGAGCACAGATACGCAGTATTTT | CASSQGYTKRGRSTDTQYF
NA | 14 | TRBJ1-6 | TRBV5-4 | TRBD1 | TGTGCCAGCAGCCCGGACAGGGGAAATTCACCCCTCCACTTT | CASSPDRGNSPLHF
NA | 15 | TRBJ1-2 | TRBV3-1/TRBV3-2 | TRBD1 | TGTGCCAGCAGCCAATTCCTAACAGGGGGCTATGGCTACACCTTC | CASSQFLTGGYGYTF
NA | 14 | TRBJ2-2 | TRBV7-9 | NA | TGTGCCAGCAGCTTATCGGGCGACACCGGGGAGCTGTTTTTT | CASSLSGDTGELFF
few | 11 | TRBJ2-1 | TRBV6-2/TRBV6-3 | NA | TGTGCCAGCAGTTACGTCCATGAGCAGTTCTTC | CASSYVHEQFF
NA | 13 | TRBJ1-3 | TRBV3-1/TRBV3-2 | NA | TGTGCCAGCAGCCAAGAAAGGGGTAACACCATATATTTT | CASSQERGNTIYF
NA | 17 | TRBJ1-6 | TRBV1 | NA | TGCACCAGCAGCCAATCCGGGACAGGGGACTATAATTCACCCCTCCACTTT | CTSSQSGTGDYNSPLHF
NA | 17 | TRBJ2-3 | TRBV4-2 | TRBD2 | TGTGCCAGCAGCTCCCGGACTAGCGGCGTGAGCACAGATACGCAGTATTTT | CASSSRTSGVSTDTQYF
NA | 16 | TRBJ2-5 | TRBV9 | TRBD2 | TGTGCCAGCAGCGTAGGGGCTAGCGGGGGGGCAGAGACCCAGTACTTC | CASSVGASGGAETQYF
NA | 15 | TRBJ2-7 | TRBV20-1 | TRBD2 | TGCAGTGCTAGTCTAGCGGGAGGTAGATCCTACGAGCAGTACTTC | CSASLAGGRSYEQYF
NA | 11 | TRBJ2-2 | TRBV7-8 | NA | TGTGCCAGCAGTTCTATCGGGGAGCTGTTTTTT | CASSSIGELFF
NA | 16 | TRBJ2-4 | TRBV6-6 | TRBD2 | TGTGCCAGCACCTACGGGCTAGCGGGGTGGGGAAACATTCAGTACTTC | CASTYGLAGWGNIQYF
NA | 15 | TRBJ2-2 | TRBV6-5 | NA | TGTGCCAGCAGTTACCGGGGGACGAACACCGGGGAGCTGTTTTTT | CASSYRGTNTGELFF
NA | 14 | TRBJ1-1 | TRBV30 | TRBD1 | TGTGCCTGGAGTGAGACAGGGGTGAACACTGAAGCTTTCTTT | CAWSETGVNTEAFF
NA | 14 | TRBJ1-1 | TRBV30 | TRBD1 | TGTGCCTGGAGGGGGGACAGCATGAACACTGAAGCTTTCTTT | CAWRGDSMNTEAFF
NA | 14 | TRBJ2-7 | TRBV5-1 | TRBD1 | TGCGCCAGCAGCCCCGGGACAGGGTCTGCCGAGCAGTACTTC | CASSPGTGSAEQYF
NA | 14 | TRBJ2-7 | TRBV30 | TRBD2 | TGTGCCTGGAGTGATAGCGGGAGGATTCGCGAGCAGTACTTC | CAWSDSGRIREQYF
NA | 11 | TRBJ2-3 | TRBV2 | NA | TGTGCCAACTCTATACTAGATACGCAGTATTTT | CANSILDTQYF
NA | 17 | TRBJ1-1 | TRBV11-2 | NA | TGTGCCAGCAGCTTAGATTGGCCGAGACAGCGGAACACTGAAGCTTTCTTT | CASSLDWPRQRNTEAFF
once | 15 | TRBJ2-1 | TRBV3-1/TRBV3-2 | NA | TGTGCCAGCAGCCAAGTTTTCGGGGCCTACAATGAGCAGTTCTTC | CASSQVFGAYNEQFF
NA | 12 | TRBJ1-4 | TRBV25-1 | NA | TGTGCCGCCGGGCCTGGGAATGAAAAACTGTTTTTT | CAAGPGNEKLFF